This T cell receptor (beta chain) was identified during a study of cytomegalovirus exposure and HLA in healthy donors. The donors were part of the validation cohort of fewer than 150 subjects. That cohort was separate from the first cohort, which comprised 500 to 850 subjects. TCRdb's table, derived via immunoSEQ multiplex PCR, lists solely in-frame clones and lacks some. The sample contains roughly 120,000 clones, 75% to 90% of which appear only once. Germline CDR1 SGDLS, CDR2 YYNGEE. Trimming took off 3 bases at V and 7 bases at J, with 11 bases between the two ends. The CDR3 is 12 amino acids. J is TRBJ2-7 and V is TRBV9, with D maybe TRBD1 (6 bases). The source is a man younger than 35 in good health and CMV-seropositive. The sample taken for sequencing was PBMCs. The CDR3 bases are TGTGCCAGCAGCGAAAGGGGGAAGGAGCAGTACTTC. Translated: CASSERGKEQYF.